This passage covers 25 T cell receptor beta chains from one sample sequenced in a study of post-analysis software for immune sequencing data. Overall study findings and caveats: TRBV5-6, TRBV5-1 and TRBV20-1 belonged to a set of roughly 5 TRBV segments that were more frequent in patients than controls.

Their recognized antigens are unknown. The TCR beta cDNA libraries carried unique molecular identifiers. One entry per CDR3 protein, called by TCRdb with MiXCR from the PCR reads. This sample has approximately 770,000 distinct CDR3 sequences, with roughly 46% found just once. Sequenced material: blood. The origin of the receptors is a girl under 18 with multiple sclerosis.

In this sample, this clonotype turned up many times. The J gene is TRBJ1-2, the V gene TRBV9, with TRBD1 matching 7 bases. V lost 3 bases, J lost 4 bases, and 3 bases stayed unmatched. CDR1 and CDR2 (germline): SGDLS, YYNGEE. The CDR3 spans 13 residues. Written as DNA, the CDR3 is TGTGCCAGCAGCGGACAGGGATCCTATGGCTACACCTTC. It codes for CASSGQGSYGYTF.

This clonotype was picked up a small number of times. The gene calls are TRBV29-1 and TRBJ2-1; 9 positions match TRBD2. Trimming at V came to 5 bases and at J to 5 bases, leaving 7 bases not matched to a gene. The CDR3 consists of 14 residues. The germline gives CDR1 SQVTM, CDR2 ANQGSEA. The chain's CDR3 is CSVWREGVHNEQFF. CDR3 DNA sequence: TGCAGCGTTTGGCGGGAGGGGGTCCACAATGAGCAGTTCTTC.

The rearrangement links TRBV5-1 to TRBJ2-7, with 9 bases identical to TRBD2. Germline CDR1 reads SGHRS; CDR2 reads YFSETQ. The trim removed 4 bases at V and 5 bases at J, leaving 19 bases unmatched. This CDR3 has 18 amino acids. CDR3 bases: TGCGCCAGCAGCCTGGGTGCGACACAAAGGACTAGCGTCGACGAGCAGTACTTC. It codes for CASSLGATQRTSVDEQYF.

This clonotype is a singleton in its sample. CDR3 bases: TGTGCCATCAGCGGACTAGGCGACGCTGAGCAGTTCTTC. Protein: CAISGLGDAEQFF. The V and J genes are TRBV10-3 and TRBJ2-1; 7 nucleotides align to TRBD2. The ends lost 6 bases at V and 9 bases at J; junction bases unmatched: 8. This CDR3 region has 13 residues. CDR1 is ENHRY and CDR2 is SYGVKD in the germline V gene.

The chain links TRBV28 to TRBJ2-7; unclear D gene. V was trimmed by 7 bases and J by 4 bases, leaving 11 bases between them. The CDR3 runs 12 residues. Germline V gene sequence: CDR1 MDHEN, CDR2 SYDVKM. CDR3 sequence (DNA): TGTGCCAGCACAGATAAGTTTTACGAGCAGTACTTC. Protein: CASTDKFYEQYF.

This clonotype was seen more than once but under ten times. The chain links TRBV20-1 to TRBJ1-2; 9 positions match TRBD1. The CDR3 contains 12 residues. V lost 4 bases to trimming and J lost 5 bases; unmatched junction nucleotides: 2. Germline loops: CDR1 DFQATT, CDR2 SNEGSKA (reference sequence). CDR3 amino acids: CSATQGAYGYTF. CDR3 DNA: TGCAGTGCTACACAGGGGGCGTATGGCTACACCTTC.

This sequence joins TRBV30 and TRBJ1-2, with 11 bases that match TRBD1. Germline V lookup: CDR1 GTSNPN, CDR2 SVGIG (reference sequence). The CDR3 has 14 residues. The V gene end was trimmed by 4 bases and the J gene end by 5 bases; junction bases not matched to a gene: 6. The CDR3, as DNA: TGTGCCTGGACGTGGGGACAGGGGGAGTATGGCTACACCTTC. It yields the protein CAWTWGQGEYGYTF.

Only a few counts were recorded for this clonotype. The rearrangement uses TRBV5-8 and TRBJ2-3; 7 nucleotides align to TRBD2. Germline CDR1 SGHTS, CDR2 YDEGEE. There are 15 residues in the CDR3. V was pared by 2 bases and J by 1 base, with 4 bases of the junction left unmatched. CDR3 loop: CASSFAGVGTDTQYF. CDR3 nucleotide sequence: TGTGCCAGCAGCTTTGCGGGAGTTGGCACAGATACGCAGTATTTT.

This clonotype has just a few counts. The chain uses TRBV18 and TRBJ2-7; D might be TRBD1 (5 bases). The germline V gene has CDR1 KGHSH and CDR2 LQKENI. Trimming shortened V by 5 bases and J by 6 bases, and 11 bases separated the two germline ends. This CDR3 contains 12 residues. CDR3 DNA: TGTGCCAGCTCATCCCAGGGTCCCGAGCAGTACTTC. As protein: CASSSQGPEQYF.

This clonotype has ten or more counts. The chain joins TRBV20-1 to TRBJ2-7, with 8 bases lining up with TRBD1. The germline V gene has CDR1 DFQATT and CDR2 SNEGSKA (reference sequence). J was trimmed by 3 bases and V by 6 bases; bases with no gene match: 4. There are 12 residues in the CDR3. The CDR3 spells CSATGTGYEQYF. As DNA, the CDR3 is TGCAGTGCCACCGGGACAGGCTACGAGCAGTACTTC.

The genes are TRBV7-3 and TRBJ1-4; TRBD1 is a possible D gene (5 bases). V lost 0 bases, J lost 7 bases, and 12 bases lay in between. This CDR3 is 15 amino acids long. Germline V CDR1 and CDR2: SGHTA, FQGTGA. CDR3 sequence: CASSLTGGAGEKLFF. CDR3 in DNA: TGTGCCAGCAGCTTAACGGGAGGGGCAGGTGAAAAACTGTTTTTT.

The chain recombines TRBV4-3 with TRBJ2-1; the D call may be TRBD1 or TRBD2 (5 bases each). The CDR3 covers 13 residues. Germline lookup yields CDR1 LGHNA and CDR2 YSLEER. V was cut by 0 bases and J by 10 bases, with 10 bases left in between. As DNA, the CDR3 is TGCGCCAGCAGCCAAGAACTATGGGGGGAGCAGTTCTTC. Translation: CASSQELWGEQFF.

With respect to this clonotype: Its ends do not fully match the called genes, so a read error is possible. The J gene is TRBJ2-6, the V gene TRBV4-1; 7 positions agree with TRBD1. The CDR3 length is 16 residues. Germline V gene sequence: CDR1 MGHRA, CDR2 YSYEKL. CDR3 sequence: CASSLNTGAGANVPTF. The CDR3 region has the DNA TGCGCCAGCAGTCTTAATACAGGGGCTGGGGCCAACGTCCCGACTTTC.

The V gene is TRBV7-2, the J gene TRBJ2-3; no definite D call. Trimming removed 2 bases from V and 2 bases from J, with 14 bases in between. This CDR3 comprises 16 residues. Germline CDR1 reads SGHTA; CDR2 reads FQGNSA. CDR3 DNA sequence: TGTGCCAGCAGCTTATTGCCGTTTCGGGCCACAGATACGCAGTATTTT. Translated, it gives CASSLLPFRATDTQYF.

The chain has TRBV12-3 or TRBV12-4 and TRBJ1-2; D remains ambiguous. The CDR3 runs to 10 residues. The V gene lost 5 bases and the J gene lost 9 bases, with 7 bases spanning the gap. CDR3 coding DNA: TGTGCCAGCAGTCCCGAGAGCTACACCTTC. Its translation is CASSPESYTF.

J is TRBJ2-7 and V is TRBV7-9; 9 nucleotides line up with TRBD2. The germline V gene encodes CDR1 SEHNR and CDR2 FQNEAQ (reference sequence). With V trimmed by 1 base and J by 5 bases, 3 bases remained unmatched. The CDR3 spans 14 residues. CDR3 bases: TGTGCCAGCAGCTTAGGGGTAGCGGGGGACGAGCAGTACTTC. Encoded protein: CASSLGVAGDEQYF.

Written as DNA, the CDR3 is TGTGCCAGCAGCGTTACAGAGAACACTGAAGCTTTCTTT. Amino acids: CASSVTENTEAFF. The chain is built from TRBV27 and TRBJ1-1; D not certain. The germline gives CDR1 MNHEY, CDR2 SMNVEV (reference sequence). V dropped 6 bases and J dropped 1 base, with 9 bases sitting between them. CDR3 size: 13 residues.

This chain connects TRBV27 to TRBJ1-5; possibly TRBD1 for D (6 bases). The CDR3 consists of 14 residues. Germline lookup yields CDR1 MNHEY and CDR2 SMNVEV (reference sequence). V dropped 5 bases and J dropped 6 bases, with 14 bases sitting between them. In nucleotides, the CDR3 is TGTGCCAGCAGTCAGGGGACCACAATTCAGCCCCAGCATTTT. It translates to CASSQGTTIQPQHF.

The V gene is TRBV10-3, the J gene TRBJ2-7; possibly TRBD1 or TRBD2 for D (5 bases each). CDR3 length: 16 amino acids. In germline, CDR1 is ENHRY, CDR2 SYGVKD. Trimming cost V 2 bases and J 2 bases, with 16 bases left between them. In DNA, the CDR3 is TGTGCCATCAGTGAGGCCGGGGCAGGTGGTACCTACGAGCAGTACTTC. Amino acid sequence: CAISEAGAGGTYEQYF.

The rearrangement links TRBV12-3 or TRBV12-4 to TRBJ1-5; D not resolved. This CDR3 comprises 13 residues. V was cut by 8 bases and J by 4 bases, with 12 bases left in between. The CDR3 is CASGLAYNQPQHF. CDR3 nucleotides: TGTGCCAGCGGTCTCGCCTATAATCAGCCCCAGCATTTT.

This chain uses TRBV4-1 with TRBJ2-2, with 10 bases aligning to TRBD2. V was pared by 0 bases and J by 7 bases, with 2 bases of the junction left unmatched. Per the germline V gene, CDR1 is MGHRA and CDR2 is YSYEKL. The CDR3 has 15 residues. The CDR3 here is CASSQDLAGVGELFF. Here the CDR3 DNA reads TGCGCCAGCAGCCAAGATCTAGCGGGAGTCGGGGAGCTGTTTTTT.

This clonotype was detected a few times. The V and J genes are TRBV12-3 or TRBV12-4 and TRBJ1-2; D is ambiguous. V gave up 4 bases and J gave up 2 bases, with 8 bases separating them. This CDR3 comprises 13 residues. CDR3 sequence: CASSYITNYGYTF. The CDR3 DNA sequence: TGTGCCAGCAGTTATATCACGAACTATGGCTACACCTTC.

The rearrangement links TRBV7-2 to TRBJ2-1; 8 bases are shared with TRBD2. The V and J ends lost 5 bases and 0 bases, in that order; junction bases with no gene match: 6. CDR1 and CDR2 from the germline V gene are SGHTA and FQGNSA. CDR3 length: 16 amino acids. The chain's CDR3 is CASSRIAGFSYNEQFF. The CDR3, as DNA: TGTGCCAGCAGCCGGATAGCGGGGTTCTCCTACAATGAGCAGTTCTTC.

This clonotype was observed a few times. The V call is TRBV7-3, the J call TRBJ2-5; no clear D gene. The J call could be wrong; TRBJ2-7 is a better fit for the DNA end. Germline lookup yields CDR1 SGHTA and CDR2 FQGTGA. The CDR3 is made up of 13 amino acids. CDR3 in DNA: TGTGCCAGCAGCCACGACATGGACCACGAGCAGTACTTC. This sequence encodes CASSHDMDHEQYF.

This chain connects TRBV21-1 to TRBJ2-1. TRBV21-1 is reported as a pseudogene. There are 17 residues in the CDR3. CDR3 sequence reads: CASSKDRAFNPHNEQFF. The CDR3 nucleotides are TGTGCCAGCAGCAAAGATCGAGCGTTTAACCCCCACAATGAGCAGTTCTTC.